These 30 T cell receptor beta chains came from one sample sequenced in a study of blood T cell repertoires in COVID-19. Libraries were prepared by immunoSEQ multiplex PCR; TCRdb keeps only in-frame clonotypes and omits some of them. The data hold about 320,000 clones, with 90% observed a single time. The sequencing input was PBMCs or T cells enriched from blood (not recorded which). Source of these receptors: a woman in her twenties or thirties who had been exposed to COVID-19.

The J gene is TRBJ2-4, the V gene TRBV30, with 7 bases aligning to TRBD2. V shed 3 bases and J 3 bases; nucleotides not matched to a gene: 5. CDR3 size: 14 residues. Germline CDR1 and CDR2: GTSNPN and SVGIG (reference sequence). CDR3 protein: CAWRGGDRKNIQYF. For the CDR3, the DNA is TGTGCCTGGAGGGGGGGGGATCGCAAAAACATTCAGTACTTC.

This clone was observed a single time. CDR3 in amino acids: CASSLVEDTQYF. The CDR3 nucleotides read TGCGCCAGCAGCTTGGTAGAGGATACGCAGTATTTT. This chain joins TRBV5-1 and TRBJ2-3; no definite D call. The germline gives CDR1 SGHRS, CDR2 YFSETQ. Trimming stripped 0 bases from V and 6 bases from J, with 5 bases between. The CDR3 has 12 amino acids.

The table lists this clone with a count of one. V and J are TRBV19 and TRBJ1-1; 7 nucleotides agree with TRBD1. Germline CDR1 and CDR2: LNHDA and SQIVND (reference sequence). The CDR3 length is 14 residues. V dropped 6 bases and J dropped 0; count of bases not matched to a gene: 4. As DNA, the CDR3 is TGTGCCAGTAGCGGGACAGTCCTGAACACTGAAGCTTTCTTT. This sequence encodes CASSGTVLNTEAFF.

This chain links TRBV5-6 with TRBJ2-3; no definite D call. In germline, CDR1 is SGHDT, CDR2 YYEEEE. V was pared by 0 bases and J by 1 base, with 12 bases between. The CDR3 is 16 residues long. CDR3 sequence reads: CASSLVTKSRTDTQYF. CDR3 coding DNA: TGTGCCAGCAGCTTGGTTACAAAGTCGCGCACAGATACGCAGTATTTT.

This clone came up once. The chain couples TRBV11-2 to TRBJ2-5; D is perhaps TRBD1 (6 bases). Germline CDR1 is SGHAT and CDR2 is FQNNGV. V gave up 5 bases and J gave up 4 bases, with 11 bases separating them. This CDR3 region has 13 residues. This chain's CDR3 is CASSRQVGETQYF. The CDR3 DNA reads as TGTGCCAGCAGCCGACAGGTGGGAGAGACCCAGTACTTC.

This chain uses TRBV20-1 with TRBJ1-6, with D uncertain. Germline lookup yields CDR1 DFQATT and CDR2 SNEGSKA (reference sequence). This CDR3 has 13 amino acids. Trimming took off 3 bases at V and 6 bases at J, with 9 bases between the two ends. In nucleotides, the CDR3 is TGCAGTGCTAGTTGGTCAGTTAATTCACCCCTCCACTTT. This sequence encodes CSASWSVNSPLHF.

The V call is TRBV3-1 (or the pseudogene TRBV3-2), the J call TRBJ2-2; 15 nucleotides line up with TRBD2. Germline CDR1 and CDR2: LGHDT and YNNKEL (reference sequence). The V gene end was trimmed by 2 bases and the J gene end by 0 bases; junction bases not matched to a gene: 10. There are 21 residues in the CDR3. CDR3 sequence reads: CASSQLIGLAGGPSNTGELFF. The CDR3 DNA follows: TGTGCCAGCAGCCAACTTATTGGACTAGCGGGGGGGCCTTCGAACACCGGGGAGCTGTTTTTT.

This clone was detected only a few times. The chain couples TRBV6-5 to TRBJ1-5, with 9 bases that match TRBD1. Germline loops: CDR1 MNHEY, CDR2 SVGAGI. This CDR3 comprises 15 residues. With 7 bases clipped from V and 2 bases from J, the junction kept 6 bases outside the gene matches. The CDR3 protein is CASTGTGLGNQPQHF. The CDR3 region has the DNA TGTGCCAGCACGGGGACAGGGCTGGGCAATCAGCCCCAGCATTTT.

The chain employs TRBV5-1 and TRBJ1-1; 8 bases are shared with TRBD1. Unmatched junction bases numbered 11, after V lost 7 bases and J lost 6 bases. Germline assignment: CDR1 SGHRS and CDR2 YFSETQ. There are 14 residues in the CDR3. The CDR3 here is CASGKSGGVAEAFF. DNA for the CDR3: TGCGCCAGCGGCAAATCAGGGGGCGTCGCTGAAGCTTTCTTT.

V usage is TRBV4-1 and J usage is TRBJ1-5; D unclear. Germline V gene data show CDR1 as MGHRA and CDR2 as YSYEKL. The CDR3 extends over 17 amino acids. Between the trimmed V and J ends, which lost 0 bases and 6 bases, there was a span of 18 bases. In nucleotides, the CDR3 is TGCGCCAGCAGCCAAGATTTGGACCGTGCTCGGGGTCAGCCCCAGCATTTT. Its protein product is CASSQDLDRARGQPQHF.

V is TRBV4-1 and J is TRBJ2-7, with a weak D call TRBD1 (5 bases). Trimming took off 7 bases at V and 1 base at J, with 17 bases between the two ends. The CDR3 has 15 residues. CDR1 MGHRA and CDR2 YSYEKL come from the germline V gene. CDR3 nucleotides: TGCGCCAGCAACCTAGGAATTAGGGGTTCCTACGAGCAGTACTTC. It is translated as CASNLGIRGSYEQYF.

The chain employs TRBV9 and TRBJ1-6; possibly TRBD1 for D (6 bases). The CDR3 has 17 residues. V was trimmed by 0 bases and J by 7 bases, leaving 17 bases between them. CDR1 SGDLS and CDR2 YYNGEE come from the germline V gene. The CDR3 protein is CASSVETGTVWNSPLHF. Written as DNA, the CDR3 is TGTGCCAGCAGCGTAGAGACAGGCACAGTTTGGAATTCACCCCTCCACTTT.

This chain joins TRBV20-1 and TRBJ1-2; D is unclear. The length of the CDR3 is 13 residues. CDR1 is DFQATT, CDR2 SNEGSKA, per germline (reference sequence). V lost 3 bases and J 3 bases, leaving 11 bases between the germline ends. The CDR3 coding sequence is TGCAGTGCTAGTCGTCGGGAGGACTATGGCTACACCTTC. This translates into CSASRREDYGYTF.

The chain combines TRBV5-6 with TRBJ2-7, with D perhaps TRBD2 (5 bases). CDR1 SGHDT and CDR2 YYEEEE come from the germline V gene. Trimming removed 1 base from V and 4 bases from J, with 9 bases in between. The CDR3 sequence is 13 residues long. The CDR3 protein is CASSLRSGYEQYF. Written as DNA, the CDR3 is TGTGCCAGCAGCTTGAGGTCGGGGTACGAGCAGTACTTC.

This rearrangement joins TRBV30 to TRBJ1-5; the D gene is possibly TRBD1 (6 bases). Trimming removed 3 bases at V and 4 bases at J, with 19 bases between. The CDR3 consists of 16 residues. Germline V lookup: CDR1 GTSNPN, CDR2 SVGIG (reference sequence). The CDR3 reads CAWSAHRVKGNQPQHF. The CDR3 DNA reads as TGTGCCTGGAGCGCCCACAGGGTCAAGGGGAATCAGCCCCAGCATTTT.

The rearrangement joins TRBV7-6 to TRBJ1-4; 7 nucleotides line up with TRBD1. CDR3 length equals 14 residues. V dropped 4 bases and J dropped 8; count of bases not matched to a gene: 7. From germline, CDR1 is SGHVS and CDR2 FNYEAQ. CDR3 sequence: CASSSLDRVEKLFF. CDR3 coding DNA: TGTGCCAGCAGCTCCCTAGACAGGGTAGAAAAACTGTTTTTT.

The rearrangement links TRBV4-1 to TRBJ1-2; possible D gene TRBD1, 6 bases. Germline CDR1 and CDR2: MGHRA and YSYEKL. With 4 bases removed from V and 6 bases from J, the gap between germline ends came to 21 bases. The CDR3 has 16 residues. CDR3 sequence (DNA): TGCGCCAGCAGCCCCCCTCAGCGCGGCCCAGGGGATGGCTACACCTTC. Protein product: CASSPPQRGPGDGYTF.

The chain combines TRBV5-5 with TRBJ1-2, with no clear D. The germline gives CDR1 SGHKS, CDR2 YYEKEE (reference sequence). V was shortened by 0 bases and J by 0 bases, with 6 bases between the two germline ends. The CDR3 is 14 amino acids. Written as DNA, the CDR3 is TGTGCCAGCAGCTTGGCGGGGTCTAACTATGGCTACACCTTC. It is translated as CASSLAGSNYGYTF.

The CDR3 sequence is CASSLFGSSGAAYNEQFF. For the CDR3, the DNA is TGTGCCAGCAGCTTATTCGGGTCGAGCGGGGCGGCCTACAATGAGCAGTTCTTC. V and J are TRBV11-2 and TRBJ2-1; TRBD2 aligns across 7 bases. After removal of 2 bases from V and 2 bases from J, the junction contained 12 bases not matched to a gene. Per the germline V gene, CDR1 is SGHAT and CDR2 is FQNNGV. The CDR3 consists of 18 residues.

A single count supports this clone. V usage is TRBV9 and J usage is TRBJ1-5; TRBD1 agrees at 10 bases. V was pared by 7 bases and J by 7 bases, with 14 bases of the junction left unmatched. Germline CDR1 and CDR2: SGDLS and YYNGEE. The CDR3 runs to 16 residues. CDR3 in DNA: TGTGCCAGCGAGACCCTCGACAGGGGGCGCGGGCAGCCCCAGCATTTT. Its protein product is CASETLDRGRGQPQHF.

This sequence joins TRBV5-1 and TRBJ1-2; no clear D gene. The germline gives CDR1 SGHRS, CDR2 YFSETQ. The CDR3 runs to 13 residues. V was clipped by 2 bases and J by 3 bases, with 8 bases between them. The CDR3 protein is CASSFLEDYGYTF. In DNA, the CDR3 is TGCGCCAGCAGCTTCCTGGAGGACTATGGCTACACCTTC.

The genes are TRBV7-9 and TRBJ1-2; 7 bases map to TRBD1. CDR1 is SEHNR and CDR2 is FQNEAQ in the germline V gene (reference sequence). With V trimmed by 5 bases and J by 0 bases, 12 bases remained unmatched. The CDR3 totals 17 residues. CDR3 DNA sequence: TGTGCCAGCAGCACATCCGCGGACAGGTCTCCTAACTATGGCTACACCTTC. It codes for CASSTSADRSPNYGYTF.

This clone showed up just once. The chain employs TRBV5-1 and TRBJ1-5; D might be TRBD1 (5 bases). V lost 1 base to trimming and J lost 4 bases, with 12 bases between them. Germline V lookup: CDR1 SGHRS, CDR2 YFSETQ. The CDR3 runs 15 residues. CDR3 sequence reads: CASSLYVGGNQPQHF. DNA for the CDR3: TGCGCCAGCAGCTTGTACGTCGGGGGGAATCAGCCCCAGCATTTT.

The rearrangement links TRBV18 to TRBJ1-4; D gene ambiguous. CDR1 is KGHSH, CDR2 LQKENI, per germline. The CDR3 totals 13 residues. V was clipped by 2 bases and J by 6 bases, with 7 bases between them. The CDR3 loop is CASSPYYYEKLFF. DNA for the CDR3: TGTGCCAGCTCACCATACTATTATGAAAAACTGTTTTTT.

In DNA, the CDR3 is TGTGCCAGCAGTTTTAGCGGGTTCAGCACAGATACGCAGTATTTT. This encodes CASSFSGFSTDTQYF. The J gene is TRBJ2-3, the V gene TRBV6-2 or TRBV6-3; TRBD2 matches at 7 bases. The CDR3 spans 15 residues. With 4 bases clipped from V and 0 bases from J, the junction kept 4 bases outside the gene matches. Germline CDR1 MNHEY, CDR2 SVGEGT.

The V call is TRBV7-2, the J call TRBJ2-3; TRBD2 aligns across 7 bases. Losses at the gene ends were 5 bases for V and 6 bases for J; bases not matched to a gene: 8. The germline V gene has CDR1 SGHTA and CDR2 FQGNSA. CDR3 length: 14 residues. CDR3 in amino acids: CASSRGGREDTQYF. The CDR3 DNA is TGTGCCAGCAGCCGCGGGGGTCGGGAGGATACGCAGTATTTT.

The chain has TRBV6-5 and TRBJ1-1; 7 bases are a match to TRBD1. The trim removed 7 bases at V and 0 bases at J, leaving 5 bases unmatched. CDR1 and CDR2 from the germline V gene are MNHEY and SVGAGI. This CDR3 spans 14 amino acids. The CDR3 is CASTKTGLNTEAFF. In DNA, the CDR3 is TGTGCCAGCACGAAGACAGGGCTGAACACTGAAGCTTTCTTT.

The rearrangement uses TRBV11-2 and TRBJ2-3; D is undetermined. The CDR3 is made up of 15 amino acids. Germline-derived CDR1 and CDR2 are SGHAT and FQNNGV. V was trimmed by 3 bases and J by 0 bases, leaving 10 bases between them. The CDR3 region has the DNA TGTGCCAGCAGCTTGATGGGCCTTAGCACAGATACGCAGTATTTT. Its protein is CASSLMGLSTDTQYF.

The chain employs TRBV5-1 and TRBJ1-2, with D possibly being TRBD1 (5 bases). Germline CDR1 SGHRS, CDR2 YFSETQ. Trimming took 4 bases from V and 8 from J, leaving 15 bases between them. CDR3 size: 13 residues. CDR3 in DNA: TGCGCCAGCAGCCCTGGCGGGGGTGAAGGCTACACCTTC. Amino acid sequence: CASSPGGGEGYTF.

The chain is built from TRBV4-1 and TRBJ2-5, with 7 bases identical to TRBD1. Germline V gene sequence: CDR1 MGHRA, CDR2 YSYEKL. The CDR3 length is 14 residues. The V and J ends lost 6 bases and 7 bases, in that order; junction bases with no gene match: 11. CDR3 region: CASRGWDRQGTQYF. CDR3 in DNA: TGCGCCAGCAGGGGCTGGGACCGACAGGGGACCCAGTACTTC.